Reported below is one TCR beta chain. No antigen is known for it. The data were taken from a study of cytomegalovirus exposure and HLA in healthy donors. Whole-study findings and limits: There were a few CMV-associated chains whose specificity for CMV antigens was confirmed in vitro. Some highly shared sequence variants likely arose as a pipeline artifact.

60 Vbeta and 13 Jbeta primers were used in PCR. Repertoires were generated with immunoSEQ multiplex PCR, while TCRdb's copy carries only in-frame clones and drops some. The data show under 200,000 clones, with roughly 90% seen just once and approximately 2% held by the top ten. Germline CDR1 is MNHEY and CDR2 is SVGAGI. Trimming pared 5 bases from V and 8 bases from J, leaving 12 bases between. The CDR3 is made up of 12 amino acids. The V gene is TRBV6-5, the J gene TRBJ1-2; the D is unclear. This receptor was identified in a woman between 18 and 29 years old in good health and CMV-seronegative. Sequencing was carried out using PBMCs. CDR3 nucleotide sequence: TGTGCCAGCAGTCCCGACTCCCGCGGCTACACCTTC. It translates to CASSPDSRGYTF.